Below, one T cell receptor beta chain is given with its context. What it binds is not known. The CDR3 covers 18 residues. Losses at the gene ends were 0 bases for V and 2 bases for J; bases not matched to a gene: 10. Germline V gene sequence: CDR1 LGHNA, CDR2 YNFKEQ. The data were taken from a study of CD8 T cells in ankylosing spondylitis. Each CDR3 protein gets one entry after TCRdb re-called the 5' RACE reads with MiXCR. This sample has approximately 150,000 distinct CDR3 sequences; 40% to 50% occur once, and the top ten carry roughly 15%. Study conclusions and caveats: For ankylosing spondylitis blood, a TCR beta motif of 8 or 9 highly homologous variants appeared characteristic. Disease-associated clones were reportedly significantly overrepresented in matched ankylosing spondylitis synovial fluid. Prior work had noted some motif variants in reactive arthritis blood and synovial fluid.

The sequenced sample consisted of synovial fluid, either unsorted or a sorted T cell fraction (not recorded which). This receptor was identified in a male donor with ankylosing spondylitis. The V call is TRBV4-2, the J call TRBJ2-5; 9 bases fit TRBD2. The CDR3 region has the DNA TGTGCCAGCAGCCAAGATCCGGCCCTAGCGGGGCTTCAAGAGACCCAGTACTTC. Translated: CASSQDPALAGLQETQYF.